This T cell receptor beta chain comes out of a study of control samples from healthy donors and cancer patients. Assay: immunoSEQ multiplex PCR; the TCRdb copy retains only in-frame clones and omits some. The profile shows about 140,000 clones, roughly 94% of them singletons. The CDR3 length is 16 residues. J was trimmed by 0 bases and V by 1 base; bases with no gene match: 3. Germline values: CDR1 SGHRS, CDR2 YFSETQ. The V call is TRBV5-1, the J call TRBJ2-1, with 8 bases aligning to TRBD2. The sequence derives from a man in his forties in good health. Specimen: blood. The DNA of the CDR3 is TGCGCCAGCAGCTTGACAGGGACTAGCTCCTACAATGAGCAGTTCTTC. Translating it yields CASSLTGTSSYNEQFF.